The rows below give T cell receptor beta chains drawn from one sample of a study of T cell responses to AZD1222 COVID-19 vaccine. Clones were read by immunoSEQ multiplex PCR, and TCRdb kept only the in-frame ones, dropping some. The repertoire holds 55,000 to 65,000 clones, with 70% to 90% as singletons. The sample consisted of peripheral blood, taken on day 0 of AZD1222 vaccination. The receptor source for this set is an adult in good health. Each CDR3 is given with its conserved first and last residue. D genes are given only for firm matches. Clone size is not always given. Where it is, it says once, few, many or a class for expanded clones.

D gene: .
clone size: .
V gene: TRBV29-1
J gene: TRBJ1-5
CDR3 protein: CSVELSGDQPQHF
CDR3 DNA: TGCAGCGTTGAATTGAGTGGAGATCAGCCCCAGCATTTT

D gene: TRBD2
clone size: few
V gene: TRBV15
J gene: TRBJ2-1
CDR3 protein: CATSRTSGGAYNEQFF
CDR3 DNA: TGTGCCACCAGCAGGACTAGCGGGGGGGCTTACAATGAGCAGTTCTTC

D gene: .
clone size: .
V gene: TRBV24-1
J gene: TRBJ2-5
CDR3 protein: CATSDLTGGGETQYF
CDR3 DNA: TGTGCCACCAGTGATTTGACAGGGGGGGGTGAGACCCAGTACTTC

D gene: .
clone size: large
V gene: TRBV14
J gene: TRBJ1-2
CDR3 protein: CASSPAARGGYTF
CDR3 DNA: TGTGCCAGCAGCCCCGCAGCCCGGGGCGGCTACACCTTC

D gene: TRBD1
clone size: .
V gene: TRBV5-4
J gene: TRBJ1-4
CDR3 protein: CASSAGQELKLFF
CDR3 DNA: TGTGCCAGCAGCGCGGGACAGGAGCTAAAACTGTTTTTT

D gene: .
clone size: .
V gene: TRBV5-1
J gene: TRBJ2-2
CDR3 protein: CASSQGGNTGELFF
CDR3 DNA: TGCGCCAGCAGCCAGGGAGGGAACACCGGGGAGCTGTTTTTT

D gene: .
clone size: .
V gene: TRBV7-6
J gene: TRBJ1-4
CDR3 protein: CASSFGGTNEKLFF
CDR3 DNA: TGTGCCAGCAGCTTTGGTGGGACTAATGAAAAACTGTTTTTT

D gene: TRBD1
clone size: .
V gene: TRBV28
J gene: TRBJ1-2
CDR3 protein: CASNRDRGYGYTF
CDR3 DNA: TGTGCCAGCAACCGGGACAGGGGCTATGGCTACACCTTC

D gene: TRBD1
clone size: .
V gene: TRBV5-1
J gene: TRBJ2-3
CDR3 protein: CASSIGQGVADTQYF
CDR3 DNA: TGCGCCAGCAGCATCGGACAGGGAGTTGCAGATACGCAGTATTTT

D gene: .
clone size: .
V gene: TRBV14
J gene: TRBJ1-3
CDR3 protein: CASSPGAGNTIYF
CDR3 DNA: TGTGCCAGCAGTCCAGGGGCTGGAAACACCATATATTTT

D gene: .
clone size: .
V gene: TRBV30
J gene: TRBJ1-5
CDR3 protein: CAWQSAGPTQPQHF
CDR3 DNA: TGTGCCTGGCAATCGGCCGGCCCGACACAGCCCCAGCATTTT

D gene: .
clone size: .
V gene: TRBV6-5
J gene: TRBJ2-5
CDR3 protein: CASSYSWRYQETQYF
CDR3 DNA: TGTGCCAGCAGTTACTCTTGGCGGTACCAAGAGACCCAGTACTTC

D gene: TRBD1
clone size: .
V gene: TRBV4-2
J gene: TRBJ1-3
CDR3 protein: CASSQEGAVSGNTIYF
CDR3 DNA: TGTGCCAGCAGCCAGGAGGGGGCCGTCTCTGGAAACACCATATATTTT

D gene: .
clone size: .
V gene: TRBV23-1
J gene: TRBJ2-5
CDR3 protein: CASPHEVGKETQYF
CDR3 DNA: TGCGCCAGTCCCCATGAGGTAGGAAAAGAGACCCAGTACTTC

D gene: .
clone size: .
V gene: TRBV3-1/TRBV3-2
J gene: TRBJ1-4
CDR3 protein: CASSQAGTITNEKLFF
CDR3 DNA: TGTGCCAGCAGCCAAGCCGGGACTATTACTAATGAAAAACTGTTTTTT

D gene: .
clone size: .
V gene: TRBV7-9
J gene: TRBJ2-7
CDR3 protein: CASSSYEQYF
CDR3 DNA: TGTGCCAGCAGCTCCTACGAGCAGTACTTC

D gene: TRBD1
clone size: .
V gene: TRBV29-1
J gene: TRBJ2-1
CDR3 protein: CSVVGTGAYNEQFF
CDR3 DNA: TGCAGCGTTGTGGGGACAGGGGCCTACAATGAGCAGTTCTTC

D gene: .
clone size: .
V gene: TRBV19
J gene: TRBJ1-3
CDR3 protein: CASSIQGPGNTIYF
CDR3 DNA: TGTGCCAGTAGTATACAGGGTCCTGGAAACACCATATATTTT

D gene: .
clone size: few
V gene: TRBV24-1
J gene: TRBJ1-5
CDR3 protein: CATSEGGNQPQHF
CDR3 DNA: TGTGCCACCAGTGAGGGTGGCAATCAGCCCCAGCATTTT

D gene: TRBD1
clone size: .
V gene: TRBV29-1
J gene: TRBJ1-1
CDR3 protein: CSGQTGATEAFF
CDR3 DNA: TGCAGCGGACAGACAGGGGCTACTGAAGCTTTCTTT

D gene: TRBD1
clone size: .
V gene: TRBV5-1
J gene: TRBJ2-2
CDR3 protein: CASSLATGGAYGGELFF
CDR3 DNA: TGCGCCAGCAGCTTGGCAACAGGGGGCGCTTACGGCGGGGAGCTGTTTTTT

D gene: .
clone size: .
V gene: TRBV21-1
J gene: TRBJ2-1
CDR3 protein: CASSKVRDPQDEQFF
CDR3 DNA: TGTGCCAGCAGCAAAGTTCGGGACCCCCAGGATGAGCAGTTCTTC

D gene: .
clone size: once
V gene: TRBV4-1
J gene: TRBJ1-2
CDR3 protein: CASSRTVYPINYGYTF
CDR3 DNA: TGCGCCAGCAGCCGGACAGTCTACCCGATTAACTATGGCTACACCTTC

D gene: TRBD1
clone size: few
V gene: TRBV28
J gene: TRBJ1-2
CDR3 protein: CASSTYRGGNGYTF
CDR3 DNA: TGTGCCAGCAGTACCTACAGGGGGGGGAATGGCTACACCTTC

D gene: TRBD1
clone size: .
V gene: TRBV19
J gene: TRBJ1-4
CDR3 protein: CASNGQGVIGNEKLFF
CDR3 DNA: TGTGCCAGCAATGGACAGGGGGTAATCGGTAACGAAAAACTGTTTTTT

D gene: TRBD1
clone size: .
V gene: TRBV6-5
J gene: TRBJ1-1
CDR3 protein: CASSPYRGTEAFF
CDR3 DNA: TGTGCCAGCAGTCCCTACAGGGGGACTGAAGCTTTCTTT

D gene: .
clone size: once
V gene: TRBV7-9
J gene: TRBJ1-6
CDR3 protein: CASSLNVRGGSNSPLHF
CDR3 DNA: TGTGCCAGCAGCTTAAATGTTCGCGGGGGCAGCAATTCACCCCTCCACTTT

D gene: .
clone size: .
V gene: TRBV28
J gene: TRBJ2-7
CDR3 protein: CATSPGLVSYEQYF
CDR3 DNA: TGTGCAACATCGCCGGGACTGGTAAGCTACGAGCAGTACTTC

D gene: .
clone size: once
V gene: TRBV4-2
J gene: TRBJ2-5
CDR3 protein: CASSEGQAQETQYF
CDR3 DNA: TGTGCCAGCAGCGAGGGACAAGCCCAAGAGACCCAGTACTTC

D gene: .
clone size: .
V gene: TRBV24-1
J gene: TRBJ2-1
CDR3 protein: CATSDLGGLSWGEQFF
CDR3 DNA: TGTGCCACCAGTGATTTGGGGGGATTATCTTGGGGCGAGCAGTTCTTC

D gene: TRBD1
clone size: few
V gene: TRBV2
J gene: TRBJ2-2
CDR3 protein: CASSEGRQGNTGELFF
CDR3 DNA: TGTGCCAGCAGTGAAGGGAGACAGGGTAACACCGGGGAGCTGTTTTTT

D gene: .
clone size: .
V gene: TRBV7-8
J gene: TRBJ1-1
CDR3 protein: CASSLDYGNTEAFF
CDR3 DNA: TGTGCCAGCAGCTTAGATTACGGGAACACTGAAGCTTTCTTT

D gene: .
clone size: .
V gene: TRBV28
J gene: TRBJ2-4
CDR3 protein: CASSSPRTGSIQNIQYF
CDR3 DNA: TGTGCCAGCAGTTCCCCCCGGACGGGATCGATTCAAAACATTCAGTACTTC

D gene: .
clone size: .
V gene: TRBV9
J gene: TRBJ1-6
CDR3 protein: CASSVARDPYNSPLHF
CDR3 DNA: TGTGCCAGCAGCGTAGCCCGGGACCCTTATAATTCACCCCTCCACTTT

D gene: .
clone size: .
V gene: TRBV4-2
J gene: TRBJ1-2
CDR3 protein: CASSQVQVNGYTF
CDR3 DNA: TGTGCCAGCAGCCAAGTACAGGTTAATGGCTACACCTTC

D gene: .
clone size: .
V gene: TRBV6-1
J gene: TRBJ2-2
CDR3 protein: CASSEAQSNTGELFF
CDR3 DNA: TGTGCCAGCAGTGAAGCCCAGTCGAACACCGGGGAGCTGTTTTTT

D gene: .
clone size: .
V gene: TRBV6-4
J gene: TRBJ2-2
CDR3 protein: CASSTGAGYPGELFF
CDR3 DNA: TGTGCCAGCAGTACCGGGGCCGGGTATCCCGGGGAGCTGTTTTTT

D gene: .
clone size: .
V gene: TRBV19
J gene: TRBJ1-1
CDR3 protein: CASSTTFTLAGLNTEAFF
CDR3 DNA: TGTGCCAGTAGTACAACCTTTACCTTGGCAGGGCTGAACACTGAAGCTTTCTTT

D gene: TRBD1
clone size: .
V gene: TRBV28
J gene: TRBJ1-1
CDR3 protein: CASSQSGQGFTEAFF
CDR3 DNA: TGTGCCAGCAGCCAATCGGGACAGGGGTTCACTGAAGCTTTCTTT

D gene: TRBD1
clone size: .
V gene: TRBV19
J gene: TRBJ1-1
CDR3 protein: CASSRQGMNTEAFF
CDR3 DNA: TGTGCCAGTAGTCGACAGGGGATGAACACTGAAGCTTTCTTT

D gene: .
clone size: .
V gene: TRBV5-4
J gene: TRBJ2-5
CDR3 protein: CASSLGDSGPRAQYF
CDR3 DNA: TGTGCCAGCAGCTTGGGGGACAGCGGGCCCCGGGCCCAGTACTTC

D gene: TRBD2
clone size: once
V gene: TRBV5-6
J gene: TRBJ2-7
CDR3 protein: CASSLGMRTRGDEQYF
CDR3 DNA: TGTGCCAGCAGCTTGGGTATGAGGACTAGAGGCGACGAGCAGTACTTC

D gene: .
clone size: .
V gene: TRBV18
J gene: TRBJ2-1
CDR3 protein: CASSPPNRGEQFF
CDR3 DNA: TGTGCCAGCTCACCACCCAACCGGGGTGAGCAGTTCTTC

D gene: TRBD1
clone size: .
V gene: TRBV6-5
J gene: TRBJ2-1
CDR3 protein: CASNRAGGYNEQFF
CDR3 DNA: TGTGCCAGCAATAGGGCAGGGGGTTACAATGAGCAGTTCTTC

D gene: TRBD1
clone size: .
V gene: TRBV4-2
J gene: TRBJ1-3
CDR3 protein: CASSQPTNTGANWSGNTIYF
CDR3 DNA: TGTGCCAGCAGCCAACCCACGAATACAGGGGCGAATTGGTCTGGAAACACCATATATTTT